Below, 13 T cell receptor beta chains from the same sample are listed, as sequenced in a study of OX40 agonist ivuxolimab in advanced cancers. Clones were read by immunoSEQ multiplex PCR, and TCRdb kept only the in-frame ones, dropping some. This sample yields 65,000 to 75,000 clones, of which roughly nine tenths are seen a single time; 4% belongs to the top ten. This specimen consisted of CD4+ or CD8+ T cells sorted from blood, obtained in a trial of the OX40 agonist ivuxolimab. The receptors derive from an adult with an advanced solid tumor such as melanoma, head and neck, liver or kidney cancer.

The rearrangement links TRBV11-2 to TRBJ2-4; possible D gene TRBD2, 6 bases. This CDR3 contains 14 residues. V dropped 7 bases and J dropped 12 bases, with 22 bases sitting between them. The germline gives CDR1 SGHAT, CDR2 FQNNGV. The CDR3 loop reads CASTTSVGGDSQYF. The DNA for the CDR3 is TGTGCCAGCACCACATCTGTCGGGGGAGACTCTCAGTACTTC.

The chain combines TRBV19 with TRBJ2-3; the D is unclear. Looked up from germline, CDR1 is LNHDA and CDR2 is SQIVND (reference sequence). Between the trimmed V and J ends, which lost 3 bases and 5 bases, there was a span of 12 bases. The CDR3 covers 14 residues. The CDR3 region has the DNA TGTGCCAGTAGTATGAATGGGCCTGGAGATACGCAGTATTTT. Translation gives CASSMNGPGDTQYF.

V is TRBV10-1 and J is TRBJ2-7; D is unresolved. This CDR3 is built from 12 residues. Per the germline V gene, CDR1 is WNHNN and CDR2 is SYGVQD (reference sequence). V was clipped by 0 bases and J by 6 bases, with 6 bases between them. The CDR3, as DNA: TGCGCCAGCAGTGAGTCCGGATCCGAGCAGTACTTC. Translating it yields CASSESGSEQYF.

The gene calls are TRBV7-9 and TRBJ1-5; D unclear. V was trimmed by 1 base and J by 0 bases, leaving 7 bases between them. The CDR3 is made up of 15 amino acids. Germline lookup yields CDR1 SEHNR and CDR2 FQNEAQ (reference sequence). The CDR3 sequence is CASSLGGYSNQPQHF. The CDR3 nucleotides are TGTGCCAGCAGCTTAGGTGGATATAGCAATCAGCCCCAGCATTTT.

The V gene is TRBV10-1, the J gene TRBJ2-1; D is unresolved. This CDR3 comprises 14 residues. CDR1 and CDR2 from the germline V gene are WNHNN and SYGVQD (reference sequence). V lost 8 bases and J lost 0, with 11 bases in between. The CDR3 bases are TGCGCCAGCCGACATTCGAGCTCCTACAATGAGCAGTTCTTC. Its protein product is CASRHSSSYNEQFF.

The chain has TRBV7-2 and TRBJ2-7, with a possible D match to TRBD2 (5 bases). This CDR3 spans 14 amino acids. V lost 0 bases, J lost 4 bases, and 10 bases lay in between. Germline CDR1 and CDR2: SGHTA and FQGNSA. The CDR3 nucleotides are TGTGCCAGCAGCTTAGCCGGAGGCGGATACGAGCAGTACTTC. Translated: CASSLAGGGYEQYF. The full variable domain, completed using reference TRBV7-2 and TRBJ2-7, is GAGVSQSPSNKVTEKGKDVELRCDPISGHTALYWYRQSLGQGLEFLIYFQGNSAPDKSGLPSDRFSAERTGGSVSTLTIQRTQQEDSAVYLCASSLAGGGYEQYFGPGTRLTVT.

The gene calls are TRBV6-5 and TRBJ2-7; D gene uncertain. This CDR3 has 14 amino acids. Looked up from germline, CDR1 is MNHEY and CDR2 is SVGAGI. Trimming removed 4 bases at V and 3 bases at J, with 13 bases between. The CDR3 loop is CASSSRAWVYEQYF. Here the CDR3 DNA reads TGTGCCAGCAGTTCTCGGGCCTGGGTCTACGAGCAGTACTTC.

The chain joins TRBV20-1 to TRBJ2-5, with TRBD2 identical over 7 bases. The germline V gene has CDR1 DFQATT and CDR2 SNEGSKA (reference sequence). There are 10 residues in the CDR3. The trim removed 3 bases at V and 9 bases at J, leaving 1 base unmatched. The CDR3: CSASREAQYF. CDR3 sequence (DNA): TGCAGTGCTAGTCGGGAGGCCCAGTACTTC.

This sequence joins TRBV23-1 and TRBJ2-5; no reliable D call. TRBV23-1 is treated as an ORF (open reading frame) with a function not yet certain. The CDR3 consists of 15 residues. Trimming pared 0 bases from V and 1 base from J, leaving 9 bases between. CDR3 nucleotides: TGCGCCAGCAGTCAATCGAAGGCAGTCCAAGAGACCCAGTACTTC. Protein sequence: CASSQSKAVQETQYF.

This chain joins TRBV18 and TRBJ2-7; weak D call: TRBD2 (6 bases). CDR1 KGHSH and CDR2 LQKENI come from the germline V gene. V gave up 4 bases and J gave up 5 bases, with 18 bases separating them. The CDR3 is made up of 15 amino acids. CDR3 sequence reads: CASSRTGLSRNEQYF. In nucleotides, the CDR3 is TGTGCCAGCTCACGGACGGGACTGTCTCGCAACGAGCAGTACTTC.

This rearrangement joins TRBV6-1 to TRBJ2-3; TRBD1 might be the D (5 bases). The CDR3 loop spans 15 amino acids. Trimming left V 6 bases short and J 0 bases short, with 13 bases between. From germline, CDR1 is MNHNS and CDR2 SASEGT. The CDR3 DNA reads TGTGCCAGCAGGCGGACAAGCACTAGCACAGATACGCAGTATTTT. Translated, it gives CASRRTSTSTDTQYF.

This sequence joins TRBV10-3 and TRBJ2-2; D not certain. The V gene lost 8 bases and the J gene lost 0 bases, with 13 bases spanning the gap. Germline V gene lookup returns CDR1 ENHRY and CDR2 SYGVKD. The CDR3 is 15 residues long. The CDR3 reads CAIGQVQANTGELFF. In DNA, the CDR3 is TGTGCCATCGGCCAGGTCCAGGCGAACACCGGGGAGCTGTTTTTT.

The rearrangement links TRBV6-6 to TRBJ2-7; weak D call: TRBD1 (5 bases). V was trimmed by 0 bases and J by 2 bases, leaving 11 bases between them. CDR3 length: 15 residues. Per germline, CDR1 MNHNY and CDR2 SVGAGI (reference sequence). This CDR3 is CASSYSSDSTYEQYF. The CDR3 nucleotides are TGTGCCAGCAGTTACTCTTCCGACAGTACCTACGAGCAGTACTTC.